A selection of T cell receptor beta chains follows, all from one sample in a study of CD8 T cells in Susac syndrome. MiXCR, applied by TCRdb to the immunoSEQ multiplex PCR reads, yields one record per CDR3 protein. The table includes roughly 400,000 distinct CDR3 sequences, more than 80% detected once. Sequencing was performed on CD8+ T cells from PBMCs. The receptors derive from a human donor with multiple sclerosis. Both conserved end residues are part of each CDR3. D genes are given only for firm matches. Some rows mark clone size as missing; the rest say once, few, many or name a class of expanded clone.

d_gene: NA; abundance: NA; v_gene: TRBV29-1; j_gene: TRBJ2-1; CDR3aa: CSAFNYNEQFF; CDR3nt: TGCAGCGCCTTCAATTACAATGAGCAGTTCTTC
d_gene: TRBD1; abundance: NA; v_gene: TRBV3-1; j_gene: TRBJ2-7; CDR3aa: CASSGDRTYEQYF; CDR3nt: TGTGCCAGCAGCGGGGACAGAACCTACGAGCAGTACTTC
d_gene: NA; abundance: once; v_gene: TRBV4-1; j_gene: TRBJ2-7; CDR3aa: CASSQTRDYEQYF; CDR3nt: TGCGCCAGCAGCCAAACGAGGGACTACGAGCAGTACTTC
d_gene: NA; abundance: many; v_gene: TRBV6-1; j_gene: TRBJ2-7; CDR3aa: CASSFGDEQYF; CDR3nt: TGTGCCAGCAGTTTTGGGGACGAGCAGTACTTC
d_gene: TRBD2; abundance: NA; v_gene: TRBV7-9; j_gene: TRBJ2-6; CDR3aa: CASSRSGTSGTGANVLTF; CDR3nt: TGTGCCAGCAGCCGATCCGGGACTAGCGGGACTGGGGCCAACGTCCTGACTTTC
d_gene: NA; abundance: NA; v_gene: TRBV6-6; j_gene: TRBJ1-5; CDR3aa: CASSYLEGRNQPQHF; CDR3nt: TGTGCCAGCAGTTACCTTGAGGGTCGGAATCAGCCCCAGCATTTT
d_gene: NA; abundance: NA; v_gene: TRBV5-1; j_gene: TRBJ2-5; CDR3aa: CASSLAWGQETQYF; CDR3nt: TGCGCCAGCAGCTTGGCGTGGGGCCAAGAGACCCAGTACTTC
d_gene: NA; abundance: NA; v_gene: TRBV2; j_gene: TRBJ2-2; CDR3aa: CASSEGTGNTGELFF; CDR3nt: TGTGCCAGCAGTGAGGGCACGGGTAACACCGGGGAGCTGTTTTTT
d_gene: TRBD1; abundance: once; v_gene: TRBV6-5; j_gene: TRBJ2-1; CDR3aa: CASSYAGTGLSTAYNEQFF; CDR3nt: TGTGCCAGCAGTTACGCCGGGACAGGGCTGTCTACGGCCTACAATGAGCAGTTCTTC
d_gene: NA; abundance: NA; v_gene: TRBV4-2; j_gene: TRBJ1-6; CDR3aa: CASSWAGNSPLHF; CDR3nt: TGTGCCAGCAGCTGGGCGGGGAATTCACCCCTCCACTTT
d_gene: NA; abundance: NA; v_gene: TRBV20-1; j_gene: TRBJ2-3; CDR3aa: CSAPGGAQRADTQYF; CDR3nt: TGCAGTGCTCCAGGCGGAGCCCAGAGAGCAGATACGCAGTATTTT
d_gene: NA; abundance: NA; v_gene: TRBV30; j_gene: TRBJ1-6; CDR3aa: CAWRGREPGFPLHF; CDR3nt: TGTGCCTGGAGAGGGCGCGAGCCGGGGTTCCCCCTCCACTTT
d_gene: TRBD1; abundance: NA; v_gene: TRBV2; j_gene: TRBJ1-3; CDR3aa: CASSNPGQGMDTIYF; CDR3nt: TGTGCCAGCAGCAATCCGGGACAGGGTATGGACACCATATATTTT
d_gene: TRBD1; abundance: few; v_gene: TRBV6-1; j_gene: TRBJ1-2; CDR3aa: CASRGQGIHGYTF; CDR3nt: TGTGCCAGCAGAGGACAGGGAATCCATGGCTACACCTTC
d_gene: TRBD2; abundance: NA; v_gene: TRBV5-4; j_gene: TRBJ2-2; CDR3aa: CASGLGLADNGELFF; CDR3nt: TGTGCCAGCGGACTGGGACTAGCTGATAACGGGGAGCTGTTTTTT
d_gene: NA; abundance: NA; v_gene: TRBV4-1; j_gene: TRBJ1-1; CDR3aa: CASSQVQGTTEAFF; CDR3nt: TGCGCCAGCAGCCAAGTGCAGGGGACCACTGAAGCTTTCTTT
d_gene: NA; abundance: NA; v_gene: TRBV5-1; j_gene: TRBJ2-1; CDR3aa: CASSLSGSGTYDEQFF; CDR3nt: TGCGCCAGCAGCTTGTCAGGTTCAGGGACTTACGATGAGCAGTTCTTC
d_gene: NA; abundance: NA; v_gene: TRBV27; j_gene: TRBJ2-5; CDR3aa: CASSLVEKETQYF; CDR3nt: TGTGCCAGCAGTTTAGTTGAGAAAGAGACCCAGTACTTC
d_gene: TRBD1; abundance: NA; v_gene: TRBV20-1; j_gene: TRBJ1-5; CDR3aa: CSAPGTGGNQPQHF; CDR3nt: TGCAGTGCTCCCGGGACAGGTGGCAATCAGCCCCAGCATTTT
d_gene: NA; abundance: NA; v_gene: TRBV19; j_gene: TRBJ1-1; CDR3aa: CASSTFRLGELNTEAFF; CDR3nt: TGTGCCAGTAGTACTTTCAGACTTGGGGAATTGAACACTGAAGCTTTCTTT
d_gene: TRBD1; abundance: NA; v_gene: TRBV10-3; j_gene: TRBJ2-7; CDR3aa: CAISEWKGGLSEQYF; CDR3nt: TGTGCCATCAGTGAGTGGAAAGGGGGCCTCTCCGAGCAGTACTTC
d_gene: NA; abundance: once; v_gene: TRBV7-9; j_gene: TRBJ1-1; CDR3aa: CASRSYRLNTEAFF; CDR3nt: TGTGCCAGCAGATCCTACAGGCTGAACACTGAAGCTTTCTTT
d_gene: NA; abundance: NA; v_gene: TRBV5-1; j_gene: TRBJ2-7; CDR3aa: CASSQLPYEQYF; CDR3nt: TGCGCCAGCAGCCAATTACCCTACGAGCAGTACTTC
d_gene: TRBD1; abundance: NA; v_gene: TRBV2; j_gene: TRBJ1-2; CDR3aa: CASRLDSGQLGYTF; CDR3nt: TGTGCCAGCAGGCTAGATTCGGGACAGTTAGGCTACACCTTC
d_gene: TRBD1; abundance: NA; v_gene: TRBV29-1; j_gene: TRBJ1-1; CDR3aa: CSGWTGALLSEAFF; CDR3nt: TGCAGCGGTTGGACAGGAGCACTTTTGTCTGAAGCTTTCTTT
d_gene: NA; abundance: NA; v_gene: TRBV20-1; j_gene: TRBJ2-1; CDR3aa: CSASLPGEQFF; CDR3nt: TGCAGTGCTTCCCTACCGGGTGAGCAGTTCTTC
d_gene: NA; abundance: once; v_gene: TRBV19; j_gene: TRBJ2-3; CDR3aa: CASSGQGDKWGTDTQYF; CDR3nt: TGTGCCAGTAGTGGTCAAGGGGACAAATGGGGCACAGATACGCAGTATTTT
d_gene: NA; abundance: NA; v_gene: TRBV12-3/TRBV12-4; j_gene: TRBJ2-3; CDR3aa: CASSGHGTDTQYF; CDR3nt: TGTGCCAGCTCGGGCCATGGCACAGATACGCAGTATTTT
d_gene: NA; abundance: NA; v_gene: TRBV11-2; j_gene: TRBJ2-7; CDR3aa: CASSHGTGFYEQYF; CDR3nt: TGTGCCAGCAGCCACGGTACAGGATTTTACGAGCAGTACTTC
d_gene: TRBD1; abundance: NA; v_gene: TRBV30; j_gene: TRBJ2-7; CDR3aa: CAWSYTGGEIYEQYF; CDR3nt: TGTGCCTGGAGTTACACAGGGGGCGAAATCTACGAGCAGTACTTC
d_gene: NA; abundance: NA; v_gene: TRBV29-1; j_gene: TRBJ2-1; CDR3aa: CSVGDSWQFF; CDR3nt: TGCAGCGTAGGGGACTCCTGGCAGTTCTTC
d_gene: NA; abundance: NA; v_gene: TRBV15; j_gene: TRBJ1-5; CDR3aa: CATSRLATGNQPQHF; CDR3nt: TGTGCCACCAGCAGATTGGCCACAGGCAATCAGCCCCAGCATTTT
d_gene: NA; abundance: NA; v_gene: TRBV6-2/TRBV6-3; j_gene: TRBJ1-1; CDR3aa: CASSPTGLEAFF; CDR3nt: TGTGCCAGCAGTCCGACAGGCTTAGAAGCTTTCTTT
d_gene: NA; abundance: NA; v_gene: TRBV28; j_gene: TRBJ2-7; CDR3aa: CASSPWAGVSYEQYF; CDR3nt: TGTGCCAGCAGTCCTTGGGCTGGCGTCTCCTACGAGCAGTACTTC
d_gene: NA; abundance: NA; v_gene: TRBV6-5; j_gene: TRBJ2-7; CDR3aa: CASSYSTAPRGRGLSPYEQYF; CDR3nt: TGTGCCAGCAGTTACTCGACCGCCCCTAGGGGGAGGGGGCTTTCCCCCTACGAGCAGTACTTC
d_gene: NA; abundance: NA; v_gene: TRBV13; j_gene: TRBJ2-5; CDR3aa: CASSQSVDKEETQYF; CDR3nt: TGTGCCAGCAGCCAATCAGTCGATAAAGAAGAGACCCAGTACTTC
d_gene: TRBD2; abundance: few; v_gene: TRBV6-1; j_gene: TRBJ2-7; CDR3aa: CASSEVAGGSYEQYF; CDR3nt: TGTGCCAGCAGTGAAGTAGCGGGTGGGAGCTACGAGCAGTACTTC
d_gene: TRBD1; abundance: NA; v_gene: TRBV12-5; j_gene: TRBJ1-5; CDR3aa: CASGFWTGSSTYSNQPQHF; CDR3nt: TGTGCTAGTGGTTTTTGGACAGGTTCTTCTACTTATAGCAATCAGCCCCAGCATTTT
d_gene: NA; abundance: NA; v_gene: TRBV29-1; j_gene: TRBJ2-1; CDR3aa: CSVDWYNEQFF; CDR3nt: TGCAGCGTTGACTGGTACAATGAGCAGTTCTTC
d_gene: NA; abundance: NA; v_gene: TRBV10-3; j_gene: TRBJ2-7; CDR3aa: CAISGGDKFYERYF; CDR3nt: TGTGCCATCAGTGGGGGGGACAAATTCTACGAGCGGTACTTC
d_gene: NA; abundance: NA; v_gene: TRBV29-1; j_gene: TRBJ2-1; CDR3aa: CSVDPSGGHNEQFF; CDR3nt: TGCAGCGTTGATCCCAGCGGTGGGCACAATGAGCAGTTCTTC
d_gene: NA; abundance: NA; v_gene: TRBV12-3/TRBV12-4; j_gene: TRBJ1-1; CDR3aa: CASSFSQGNTEAFF; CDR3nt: TGTGCCAGCAGTTTTAGCCAGGGGAACACTGAAGCTTTCTTT
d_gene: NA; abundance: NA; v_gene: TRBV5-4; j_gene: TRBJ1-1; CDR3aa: CASSVTIMNTEAFF; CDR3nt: TGTGCCAGCAGCGTGACAATTATGAACACTGAAGCTTTCTTT
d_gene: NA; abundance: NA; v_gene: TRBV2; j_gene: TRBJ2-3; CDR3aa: CASRLAIEGEGGDTQYF; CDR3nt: TGTGCCAGCCGTCTAGCGATCGAGGGGGAGGGTGGAGATACGCAGTATTTT
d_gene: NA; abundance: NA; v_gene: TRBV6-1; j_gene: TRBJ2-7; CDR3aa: CQWRLNFYEQYF; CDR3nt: TGTCAATGGCGTCTAAACTTCTACGAGCAGTACTTC
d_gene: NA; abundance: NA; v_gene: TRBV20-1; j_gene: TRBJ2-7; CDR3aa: CSATLKEHYEQYF; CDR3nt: TGCAGTGCCACTCTTAAGGAGCACTACGAGCAGTACTTC
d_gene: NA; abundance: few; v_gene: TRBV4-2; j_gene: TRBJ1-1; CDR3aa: CASSQEMGSGVEAFF; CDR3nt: TGTGCCAGCAGCCAAGAAATGGGGAGCGGCGTTGAAGCTTTCTTT
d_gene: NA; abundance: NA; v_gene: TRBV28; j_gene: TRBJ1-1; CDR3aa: CASRGPNTEAFF; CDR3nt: TGTGCCAGCAGGGGCCCGAACACTGAAGCTTTCTTT
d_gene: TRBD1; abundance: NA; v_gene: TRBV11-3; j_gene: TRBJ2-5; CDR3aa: CASSVQGQQETQYF; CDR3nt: TGTGCCAGCAGCGTACAGGGACAGCAAGAGACCCAGTACTTC
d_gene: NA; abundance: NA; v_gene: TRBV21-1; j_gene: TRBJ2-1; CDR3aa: CARIDSYNEQFF; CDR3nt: TGTGCCAGAATCGACAGCTACAATGAGCAGTTCTTC
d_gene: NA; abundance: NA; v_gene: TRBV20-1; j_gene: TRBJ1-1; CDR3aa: CSARDYGGLNTEAFF; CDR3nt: TGCAGTGCTAGAGATTACGGGGGCCTGAACACTGAAGCTTTCTTT
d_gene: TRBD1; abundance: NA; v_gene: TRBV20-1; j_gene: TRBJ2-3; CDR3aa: CSATGTGFTDTQYF; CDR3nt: TGCAGTGCTACCGGGACAGGCTTCACAGATACGCAGTATTTT
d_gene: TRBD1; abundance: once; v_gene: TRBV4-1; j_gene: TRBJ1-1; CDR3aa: CASSQEREGASSEAFF; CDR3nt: TGCGCCAGCAGCCAAGAAAGAGAGGGGGCTTCTTCTGAAGCTTTCTTT
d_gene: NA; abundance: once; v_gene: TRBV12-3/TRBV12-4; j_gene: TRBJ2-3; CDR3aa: CASTTLPYTDTQYF; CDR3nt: TGTGCCAGCACCACACTCCCTTACACAGATACGCAGTATTTT
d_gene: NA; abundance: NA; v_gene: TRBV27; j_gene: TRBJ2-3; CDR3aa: CASIPHDSPLDTQYF; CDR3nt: TGTGCCAGCATACCCCACGACTCGCCTCTAGATACGCAGTATTTT
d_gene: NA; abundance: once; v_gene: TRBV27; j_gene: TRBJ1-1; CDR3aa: CASSPGTYTEAFF; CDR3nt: TGTGCCAGCAGTCCGGGGACGTACACTGAAGCTTTCTTT
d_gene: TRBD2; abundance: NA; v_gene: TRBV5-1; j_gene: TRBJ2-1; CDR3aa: CASSWLGGNEQFF; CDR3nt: TGCGCCAGCAGCTGGTTGGGGGGGAATGAGCAGTTCTTC
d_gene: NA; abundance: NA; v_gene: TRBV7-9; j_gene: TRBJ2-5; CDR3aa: CASSLGARAQYF; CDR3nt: TGTGCCAGCAGCTTAGGGGCCCGGGCCCAGTACTTC
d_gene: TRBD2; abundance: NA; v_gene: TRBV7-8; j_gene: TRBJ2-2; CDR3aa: CASSFSLAGYTGELFF; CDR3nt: TGTGCCAGCAGCTTTTCTCTAGCGGGATACACCGGGGAGCTGTTTTTT
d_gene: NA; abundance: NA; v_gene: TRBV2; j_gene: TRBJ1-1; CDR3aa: CASSENGKGPNTEAFF; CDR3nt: TGTGCCAGCAGTGAAAACGGGAAGGGGCCCAACACTGAAGCTTTCTTT